In its sample, the clone carrying this T cell receptor (beta chain) was seen a few times. No antigen is known for it. The sample is drawn from a study of neurological immune-mediated disorders. CDR3 length: 15 residues. Regarding the study as a whole: HTLV-1-associated myelopathy ranked highest for TCR clonal expansion and multiple sclerosis lowest, beneath healthy controls.

It was from 2 million PBMCs stored at -80 C that the unsorted libraries were obtained. 5'RACE generated cDNA with 10-nucleotide random UMIs. From the 5' RACE reads, TCRdb called clonotypes with MiXCR, one entry per CDR3 protein. The table has tens of thousands of distinct CDR3 sequences, 4.5% seen once. The specimen was PBMCs. V is TRBV21-1 and J is TRBJ2-7; TRBD1, the D gene given by the table, was not confirmed from the DNA. TRBV21-1 is labeled a pseudogene. The clonotype comes from a woman aged 60-75 years with multiple sclerosis. As DNA, the CDR3 is TGTGCCAGCAGCAATTGGGGGAGAACCTCCTACGAGCAGTACGTC. Translating gives CASSNWGRTSYEQYV.